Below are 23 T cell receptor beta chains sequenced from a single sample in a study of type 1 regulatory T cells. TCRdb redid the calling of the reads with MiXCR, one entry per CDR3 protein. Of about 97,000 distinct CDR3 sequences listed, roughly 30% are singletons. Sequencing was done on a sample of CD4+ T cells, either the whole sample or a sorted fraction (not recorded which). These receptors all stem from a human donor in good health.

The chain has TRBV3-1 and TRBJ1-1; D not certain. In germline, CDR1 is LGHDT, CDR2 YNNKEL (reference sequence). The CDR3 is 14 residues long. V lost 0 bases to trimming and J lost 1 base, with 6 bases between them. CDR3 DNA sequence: TGTGCCAGCAGCCAAGAGGGTCAGAACACTGAAGCTTTCTTT. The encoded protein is CASSQEGQNTEAFF.

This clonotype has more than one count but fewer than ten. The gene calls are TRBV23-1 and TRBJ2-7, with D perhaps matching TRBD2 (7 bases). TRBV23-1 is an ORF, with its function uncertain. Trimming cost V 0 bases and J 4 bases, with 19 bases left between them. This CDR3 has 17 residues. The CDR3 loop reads CASSQSGAGEGPYEQYF. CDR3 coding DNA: TGCGCCAGCAGTCAATCGGGGGCCGGGGAGGGGCCGTACGAGCAGTACTTC.

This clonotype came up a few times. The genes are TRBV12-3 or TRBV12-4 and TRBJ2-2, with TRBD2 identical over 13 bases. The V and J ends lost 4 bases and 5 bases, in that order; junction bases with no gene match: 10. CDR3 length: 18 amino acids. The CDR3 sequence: CASSSGLAGVGKTGELFF. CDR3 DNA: TGTGCCAGCAGTTCAGGACTAGCGGGAGTCGGGAAAACCGGGGAGCTGTTTTTT.

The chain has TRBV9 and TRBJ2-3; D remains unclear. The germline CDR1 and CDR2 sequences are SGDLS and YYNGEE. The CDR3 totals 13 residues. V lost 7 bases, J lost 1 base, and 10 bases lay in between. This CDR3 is CASGDPGTDTQYF. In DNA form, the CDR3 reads TGTGCCAGCGGCGATCCGGGCACAGATACGCAGTATTTT.

CDR3 sequence: CASSLAPGLAGGGSYEQYF. In nucleotides, the CDR3 is TGCGCCAGCAGCTTGGCCCCGGGACTAGCGGGAGGTGGCTCCTACGAGCAGTACTTC. This chain links TRBV5-1 with TRBJ2-7, with 15 bases that match TRBD2. The CDR3 extends over 19 amino acids. J lost 0 bases, V lost 0 bases, and 7 bases had no gene match. Germline V gives CDR1 SGHRS, CDR2 YFSETQ.

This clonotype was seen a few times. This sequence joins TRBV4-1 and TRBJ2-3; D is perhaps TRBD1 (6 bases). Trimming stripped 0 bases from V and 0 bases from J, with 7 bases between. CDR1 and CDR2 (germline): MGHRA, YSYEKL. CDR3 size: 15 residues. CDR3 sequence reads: CASSQEGGSTDTQYF. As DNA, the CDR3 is TGCGCCAGCAGCCAAGAAGGGGGTAGCACAGATACGCAGTATTTT.

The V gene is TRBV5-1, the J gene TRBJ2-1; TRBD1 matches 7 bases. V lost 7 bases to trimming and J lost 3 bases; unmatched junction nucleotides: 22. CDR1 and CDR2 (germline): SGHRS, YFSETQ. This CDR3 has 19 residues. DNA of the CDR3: TGCGCCAGCGGCACGGGACAGCCCCCGGCAGCGGACCTCTACAATGAGCAGTTCTTC. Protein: CASGTGQPPAADLYNEQFF.

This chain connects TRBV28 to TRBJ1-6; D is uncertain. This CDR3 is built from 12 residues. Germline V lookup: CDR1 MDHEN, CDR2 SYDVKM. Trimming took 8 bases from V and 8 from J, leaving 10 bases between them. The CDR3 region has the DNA TGTGCCAGCTACGGGCGGGATTCACCCCTCCACTTT. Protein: CASYGRDSPLHF.

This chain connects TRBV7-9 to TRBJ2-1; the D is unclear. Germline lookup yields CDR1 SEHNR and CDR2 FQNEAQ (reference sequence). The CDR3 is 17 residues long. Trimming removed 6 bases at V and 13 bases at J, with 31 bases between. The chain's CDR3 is CASSGVRVAELGLGQFF. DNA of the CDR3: TGTGCCAGCAGTGGGGTTCGTGTGGCTGAGCTGGGGTTAGGACAGTTCTTC. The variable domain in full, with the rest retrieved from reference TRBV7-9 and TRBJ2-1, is DTGVSQNPRHKITKRGQNVTFRCDPISEHNRLYWYRQTLGQGPEFLTYFQNEAQLEKSRLLSDRFSAERPKGSFSTLEIQRTEQGDSAMYLCASSGVRVAELGLGQFFGPGTRLTVL.

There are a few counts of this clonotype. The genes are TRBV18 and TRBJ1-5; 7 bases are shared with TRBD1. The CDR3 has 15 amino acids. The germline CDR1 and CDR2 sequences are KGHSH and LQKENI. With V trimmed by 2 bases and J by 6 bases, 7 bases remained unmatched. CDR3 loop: CASSPTDRVSQPQHF. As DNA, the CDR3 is TGTGCCAGCTCACCAACAGACAGGGTGTCTCAGCCCCAGCATTTT.

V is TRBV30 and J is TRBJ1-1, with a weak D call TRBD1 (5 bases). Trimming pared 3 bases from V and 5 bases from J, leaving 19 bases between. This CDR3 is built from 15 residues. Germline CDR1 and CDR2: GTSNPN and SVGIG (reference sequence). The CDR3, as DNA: TGTGCCTGGAGGGATTCCCCGACAGAATTAACTGAAGCTTTCTTT. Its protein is CAWRDSPTELTEAFF.

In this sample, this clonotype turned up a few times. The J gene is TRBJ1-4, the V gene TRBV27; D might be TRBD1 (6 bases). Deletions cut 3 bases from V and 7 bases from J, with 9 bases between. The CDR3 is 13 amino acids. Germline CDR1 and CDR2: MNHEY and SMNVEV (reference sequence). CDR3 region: CASSFEGGEKLFF. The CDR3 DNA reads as TGTGCCAGCAGTTTTGAAGGGGGTGAAAAACTGTTTTTT.

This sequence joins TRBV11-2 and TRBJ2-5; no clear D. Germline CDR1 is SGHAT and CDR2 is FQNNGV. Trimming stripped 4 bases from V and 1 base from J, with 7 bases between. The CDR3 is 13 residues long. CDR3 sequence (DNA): TGTGCCAGCAGCTGGACCTCCCAAGAGACCCAGTACTTC. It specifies CASSWTSQETQYF.

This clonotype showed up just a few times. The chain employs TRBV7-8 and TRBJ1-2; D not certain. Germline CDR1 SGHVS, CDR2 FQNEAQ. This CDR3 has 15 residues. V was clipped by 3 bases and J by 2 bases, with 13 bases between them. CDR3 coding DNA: TGTGCCAGCAGCTTTGGGATGGGGTCCAACTATGGCTACACCTTC. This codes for CASSFGMGSNYGYTF.

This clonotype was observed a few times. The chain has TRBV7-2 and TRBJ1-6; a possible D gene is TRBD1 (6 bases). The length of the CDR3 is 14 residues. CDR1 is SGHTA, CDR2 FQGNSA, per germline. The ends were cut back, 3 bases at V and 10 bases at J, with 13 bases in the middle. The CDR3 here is CASSFSGARSPLHF. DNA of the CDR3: TGTGCCAGCAGCTTTTCAGGGGCTCGATCACCCCTCCACTTT.

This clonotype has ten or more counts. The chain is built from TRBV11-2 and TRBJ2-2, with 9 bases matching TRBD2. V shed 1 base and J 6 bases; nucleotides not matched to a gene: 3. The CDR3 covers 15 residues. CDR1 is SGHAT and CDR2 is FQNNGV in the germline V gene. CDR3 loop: CASSLVAGAPGELFF. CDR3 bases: TGTGCCAGCAGCTTAGTAGCGGGAGCGCCCGGGGAGCTGTTTTTT.

The CDR3 spells CSVARGSLQYNEQFF. The CDR3 DNA sequence: TGCAGCGTCGCTCGGGGGTCCCTCCAGTACAATGAGCAGTTCTTC. The gene calls are TRBV29-1 and TRBJ2-1; possibly TRBD2 for D (6 bases). The CDR3 consists of 15 residues. The V end was cut by 6 bases, the J end by 4 bases, with 19 bases between. Germline-derived CDR1 and CDR2 are SQVTM and ANQGSEA.

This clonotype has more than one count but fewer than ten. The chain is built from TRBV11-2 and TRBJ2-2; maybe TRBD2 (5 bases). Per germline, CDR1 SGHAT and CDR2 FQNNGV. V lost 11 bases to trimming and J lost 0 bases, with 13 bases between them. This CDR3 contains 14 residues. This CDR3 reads CAVTGISNTGELFF. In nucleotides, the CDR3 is TGTGCCGTCACCGGGATTTCGAACACCGGGGAGCTGTTTTTT.

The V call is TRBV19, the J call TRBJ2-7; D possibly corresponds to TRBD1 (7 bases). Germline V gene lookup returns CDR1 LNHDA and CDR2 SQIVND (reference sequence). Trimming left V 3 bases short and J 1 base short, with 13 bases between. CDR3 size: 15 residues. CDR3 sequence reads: CASSIRGTVSYEQYF. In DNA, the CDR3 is TGTGCCAGTAGTATCCGGGGGACAGTTTCCTACGAGCAGTACTTC.

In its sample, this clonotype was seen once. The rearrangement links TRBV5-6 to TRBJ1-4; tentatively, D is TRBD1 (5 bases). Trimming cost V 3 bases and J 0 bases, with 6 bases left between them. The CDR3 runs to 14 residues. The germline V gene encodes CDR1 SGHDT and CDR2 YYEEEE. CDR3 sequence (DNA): TGTGCCAGCAGCTCGGGGGCAACTAATGAAAAACTGTTTTTT. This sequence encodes CASSSGATNEKLFF.

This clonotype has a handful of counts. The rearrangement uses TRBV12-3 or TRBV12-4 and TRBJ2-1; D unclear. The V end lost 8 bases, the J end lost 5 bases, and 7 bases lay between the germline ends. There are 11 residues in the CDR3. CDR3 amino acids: CASLLDNEQFF. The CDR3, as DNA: TGTGCCAGCCTTCTAGACAATGAGCAGTTCTTC.

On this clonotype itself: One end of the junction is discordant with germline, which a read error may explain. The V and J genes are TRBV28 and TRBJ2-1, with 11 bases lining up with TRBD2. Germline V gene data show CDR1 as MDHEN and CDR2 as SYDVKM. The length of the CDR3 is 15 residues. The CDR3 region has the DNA TGTGCCTGCCAACTAGCGGGAGTCTCCTACAATGAGGAGTTCTTC. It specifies CACQLAGVSYNEEFF. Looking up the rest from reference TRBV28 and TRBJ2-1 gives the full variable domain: DVKVTQSSRYLVKRTGEKVFLECVQDMDHENMFWYRQDPGLGLRLIYFSYDVKMKEKGDIPEGYSVSREKKERFSLILESASTNQTSMYLCACQLAGVSYNEEFFGPGTRLTVL.

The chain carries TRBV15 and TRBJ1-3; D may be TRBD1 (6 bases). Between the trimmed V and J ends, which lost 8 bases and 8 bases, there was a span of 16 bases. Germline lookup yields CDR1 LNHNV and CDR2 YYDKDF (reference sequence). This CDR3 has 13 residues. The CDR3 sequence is CATSEGVDDTIYF. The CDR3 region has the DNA TGTGCCACCTCAGAGGGGGTTGATGACACCATATATTTT.